The clone carrying this T cell receptor (beta chain) was counted once. Assay: immunoSEQ multiplex PCR; the TCRdb copy retains only in-frame clones and omits some. The data contain under 45,000 clones, about 85% of them seen just once; the ten biggest clones take up 4.3%. This sample is part of a study of blood T cell repertoires in COVID-19. Turning to the study itself: From the United States, Italy and Spain came samples of acute and convalescent COVID-19.

Trimming cost V 9 bases and J 7 bases; bases outside gene matches: 11. Germline lookup yields CDR1 LNHDA and CDR2 SQIVND (reference sequence). This CDR3 region has 14 residues. This receptor was taken from a man aged 60 to 75 with acute or convalescent COVID-19. The sample was peripheral blood. This chain links TRBV19 with TRBJ1-5, with TRBD1 matching 8 bases. Here the CDR3 reads CASGTQGARQPQHF. Written as DNA, the CDR3 is TGTGCCAGCGGGACCCAGGGGGCCCGGCAGCCCCAGCATTTT.